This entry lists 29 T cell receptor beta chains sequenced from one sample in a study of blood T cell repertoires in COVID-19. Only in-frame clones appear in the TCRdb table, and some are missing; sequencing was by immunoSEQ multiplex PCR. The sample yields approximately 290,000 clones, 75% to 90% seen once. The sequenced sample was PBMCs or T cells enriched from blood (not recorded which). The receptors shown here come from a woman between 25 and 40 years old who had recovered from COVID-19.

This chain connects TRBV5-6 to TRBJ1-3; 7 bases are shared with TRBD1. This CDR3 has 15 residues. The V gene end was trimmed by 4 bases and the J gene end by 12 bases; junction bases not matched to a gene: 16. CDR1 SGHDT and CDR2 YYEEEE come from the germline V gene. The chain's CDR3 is CASSPGRTGPEGIYF. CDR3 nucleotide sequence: TGTGCCAGCAGCCCGGGGCGGACAGGTCCAGAGGGCATATATTTT.

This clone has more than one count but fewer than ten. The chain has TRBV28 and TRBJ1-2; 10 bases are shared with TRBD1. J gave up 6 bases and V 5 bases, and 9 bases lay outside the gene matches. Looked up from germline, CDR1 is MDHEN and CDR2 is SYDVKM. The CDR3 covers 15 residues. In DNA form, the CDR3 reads TGTGCCAGCAGTGCCCCGGGACAGGGGTACGATGGCTACACCTTC. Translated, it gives CASSAPGQGYDGYTF.

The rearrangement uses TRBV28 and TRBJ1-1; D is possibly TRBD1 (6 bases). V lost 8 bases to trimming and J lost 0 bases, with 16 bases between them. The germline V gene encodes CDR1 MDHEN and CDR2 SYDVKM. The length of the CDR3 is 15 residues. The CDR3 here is CASPPQGFMNTEAFF. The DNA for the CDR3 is TGTGCCAGCCCCCCACAGGGATTCATGAACACTGAAGCTTTCTTT.

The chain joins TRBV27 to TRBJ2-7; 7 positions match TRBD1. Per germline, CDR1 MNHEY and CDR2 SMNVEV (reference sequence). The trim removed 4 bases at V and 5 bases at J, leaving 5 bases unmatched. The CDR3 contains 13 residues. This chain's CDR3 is CASSSRQGHEQYF. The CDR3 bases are TGTGCCAGCAGTTCCAGACAGGGACACGAGCAGTACTTC.

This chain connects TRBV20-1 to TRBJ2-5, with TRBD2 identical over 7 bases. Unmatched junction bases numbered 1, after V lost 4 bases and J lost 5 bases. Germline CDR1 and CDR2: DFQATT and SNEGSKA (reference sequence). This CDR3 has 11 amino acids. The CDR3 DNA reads TGCAGTGCTACCGGGGGGGAGACCCAGTACTTC. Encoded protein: CSATGGETQYF.

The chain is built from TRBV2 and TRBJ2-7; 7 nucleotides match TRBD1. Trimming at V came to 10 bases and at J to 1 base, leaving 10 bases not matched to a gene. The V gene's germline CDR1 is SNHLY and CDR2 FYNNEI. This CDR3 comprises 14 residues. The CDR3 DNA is TGTGCCACCCGGTTGACAGGGAGATCCTACGAGCAGTACTTC. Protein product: CATRLTGRSYEQYF. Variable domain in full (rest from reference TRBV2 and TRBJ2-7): EPEVTQTPSHQVTQMGQEVILRCVPISNHLYFYWYRQILGQKVEFLVSFYNNEISEKSEIFDDQFSVERPDGSNFTLKIRSTKLEDSAMYFCATRLTGRSYEQYFGPGTRLTVT.

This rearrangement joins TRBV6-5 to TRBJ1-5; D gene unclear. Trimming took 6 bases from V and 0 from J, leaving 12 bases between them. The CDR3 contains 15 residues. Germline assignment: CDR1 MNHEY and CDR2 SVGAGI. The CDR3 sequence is CASRNAGYSNQPQHF. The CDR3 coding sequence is TGTGCCAGCAGGAACGCGGGTTATAGCAATCAGCCCCAGCATTTT.

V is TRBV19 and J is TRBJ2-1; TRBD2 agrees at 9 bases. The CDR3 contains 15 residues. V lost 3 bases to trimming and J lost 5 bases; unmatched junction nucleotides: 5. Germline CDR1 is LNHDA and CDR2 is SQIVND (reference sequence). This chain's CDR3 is CASSIRLAENNEQFF. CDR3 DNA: TGTGCCAGTAGTATTAGACTAGCGGAAAACAATGAGCAGTTCTTC.

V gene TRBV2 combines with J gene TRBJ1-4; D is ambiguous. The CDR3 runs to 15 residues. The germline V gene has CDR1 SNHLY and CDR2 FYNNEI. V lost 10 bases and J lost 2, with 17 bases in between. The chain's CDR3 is CAMTLRSSTNEKLFF. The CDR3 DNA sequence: TGTGCCATGACTCTTCGGTCCTCGACTAATGAAAAACTGTTTTTT.

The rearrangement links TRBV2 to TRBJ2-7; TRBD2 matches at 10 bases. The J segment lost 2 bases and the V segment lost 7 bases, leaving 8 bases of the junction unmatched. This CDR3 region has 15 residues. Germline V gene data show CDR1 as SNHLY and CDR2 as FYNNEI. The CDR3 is CASIMRLAGPYEQYF. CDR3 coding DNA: TGTGCCAGCATAATGAGACTAGCGGGCCCCTACGAGCAGTACTTC.

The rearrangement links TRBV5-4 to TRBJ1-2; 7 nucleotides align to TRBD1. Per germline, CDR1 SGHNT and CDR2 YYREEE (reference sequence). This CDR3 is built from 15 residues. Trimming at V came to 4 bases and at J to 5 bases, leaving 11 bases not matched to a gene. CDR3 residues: CASSGSTGTAYGYTF. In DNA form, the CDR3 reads TGTGCCAGCAGCGGGTCCACCGGGACAGCTTATGGCTACACCTTC.

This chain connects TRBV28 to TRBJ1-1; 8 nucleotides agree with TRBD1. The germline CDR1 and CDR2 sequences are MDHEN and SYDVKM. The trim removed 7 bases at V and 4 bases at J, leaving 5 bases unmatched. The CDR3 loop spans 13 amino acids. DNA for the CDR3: TGTGCCAGCACCTTGGGGACAGGCACTGAAGCTTTCTTT. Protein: CASTLGTGTEAFF.

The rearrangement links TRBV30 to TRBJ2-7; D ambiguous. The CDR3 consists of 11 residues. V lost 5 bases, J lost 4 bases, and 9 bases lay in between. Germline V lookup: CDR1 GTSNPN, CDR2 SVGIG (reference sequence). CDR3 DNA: TGTGCCTGGGGGCAGAATTACGAGCAGTACTTC. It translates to CAWGQNYEQYF.

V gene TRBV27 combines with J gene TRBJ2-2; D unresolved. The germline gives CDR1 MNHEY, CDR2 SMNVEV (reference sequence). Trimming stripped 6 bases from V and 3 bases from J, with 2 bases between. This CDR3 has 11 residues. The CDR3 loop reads CASSYTGELFF. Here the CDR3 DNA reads TGTGCCAGCAGCTACACCGGGGAGCTGTTTTTT.

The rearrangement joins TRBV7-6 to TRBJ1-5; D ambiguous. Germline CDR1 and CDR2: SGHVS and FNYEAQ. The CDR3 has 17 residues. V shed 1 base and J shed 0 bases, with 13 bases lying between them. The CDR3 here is CASSLVHREDSNQPQHF. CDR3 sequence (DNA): TGTGCCAGCAGCTTAGTCCACAGAGAAGATAGCAATCAGCCCCAGCATTTT.

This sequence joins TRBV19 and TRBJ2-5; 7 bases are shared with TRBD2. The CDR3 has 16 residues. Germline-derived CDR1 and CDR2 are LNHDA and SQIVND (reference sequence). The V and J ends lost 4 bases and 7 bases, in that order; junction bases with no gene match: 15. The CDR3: CASSTLAGGSFATQYF. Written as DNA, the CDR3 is TGTGCCAGTAGTACTTTAGCGGGTGGGTCCTTTGCGACCCAGTACTTC. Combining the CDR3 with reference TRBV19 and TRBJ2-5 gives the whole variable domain DGGITQSPKYLFRKEGQNVTLSCEQNLNHDAMYWYRQDPGQGLRLIYYSQIVNDFQKGDIAEGYSVSREKKESFPLTVTSAQKNPTAFYLCASSTLAGGSFATQYFGPGTRLLVL.

This CDR3 reads CASSMTVNQPQHF. DNA for the CDR3: TGTGCCAGTAGTATGACAGTAAATCAGCCCCAGCATTTT. This chain uses TRBV19 with TRBJ1-5, with a possible D match to TRBD1 (5 bases). V shed 3 bases and J shed 4 bases, with 7 bases lying between them. The CDR3 contains 13 residues. Germline loops: CDR1 LNHDA, CDR2 SQIVND (reference sequence).

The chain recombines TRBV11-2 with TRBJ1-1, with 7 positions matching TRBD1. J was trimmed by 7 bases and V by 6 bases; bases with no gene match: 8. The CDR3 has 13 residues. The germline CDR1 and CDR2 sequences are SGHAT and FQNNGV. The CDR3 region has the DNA TGTGCCAGCAGTTTTGGGACAGCTATTGAAGCTTTCTTT. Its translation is CASSFGTAIEAFF.

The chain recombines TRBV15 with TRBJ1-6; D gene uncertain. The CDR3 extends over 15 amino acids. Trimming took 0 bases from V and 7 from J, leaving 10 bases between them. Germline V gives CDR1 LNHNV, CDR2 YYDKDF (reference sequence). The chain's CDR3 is CATSRDFGLNSPLHF. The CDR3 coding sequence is TGTGCCACCAGCAGAGATTTCGGACTAAATTCACCCCTCCACTTT.

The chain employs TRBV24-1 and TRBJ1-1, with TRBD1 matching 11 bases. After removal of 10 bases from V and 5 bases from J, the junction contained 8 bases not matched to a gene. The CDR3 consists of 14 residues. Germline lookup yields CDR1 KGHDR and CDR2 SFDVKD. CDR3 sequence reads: CATSGTGGRTEAFF. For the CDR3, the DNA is TGTGCCACTTCCGGGACAGGGGGGAGGACTGAAGCTTTCTTT.

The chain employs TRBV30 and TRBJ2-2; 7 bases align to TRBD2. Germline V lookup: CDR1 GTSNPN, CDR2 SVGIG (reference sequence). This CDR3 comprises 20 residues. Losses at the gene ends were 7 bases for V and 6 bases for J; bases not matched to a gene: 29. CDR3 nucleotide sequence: TGTGCCTTTTCCGGCCTCCATGGGGGGAGGGCCGGTCTTCGCCCCGGGGAGCTGTTTTTT. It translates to CAFSGLHGGRAGLRPGELFF. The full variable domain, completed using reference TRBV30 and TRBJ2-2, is SQTIHQWPATLVQPVGSPLSLECTVEGTSNPNLYWYRQAAGRGLQLLFYSVGIGQISSEVPQNLSASRPQDRQFILSSKKLLLSDSGFYLCAFSGLHGGRAGLRPGELFFGEGSRLTVL.

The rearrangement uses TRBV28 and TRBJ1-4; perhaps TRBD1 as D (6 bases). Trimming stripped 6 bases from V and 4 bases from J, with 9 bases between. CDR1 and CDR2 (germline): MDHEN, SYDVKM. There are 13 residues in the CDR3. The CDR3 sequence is CASSRGNNEKLFF. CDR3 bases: TGTGCCAGCAGCAGGGGAAATAATGAAAAACTGTTTTTT.

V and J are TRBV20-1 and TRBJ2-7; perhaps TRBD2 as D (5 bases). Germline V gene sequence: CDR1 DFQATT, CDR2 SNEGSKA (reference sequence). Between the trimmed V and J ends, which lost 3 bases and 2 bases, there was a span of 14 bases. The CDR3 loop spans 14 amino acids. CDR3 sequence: CSASPATGTYEQYF. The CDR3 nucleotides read TGCAGTGCTAGTCCCGCCACCGGGACCTACGAGCAGTACTTC.

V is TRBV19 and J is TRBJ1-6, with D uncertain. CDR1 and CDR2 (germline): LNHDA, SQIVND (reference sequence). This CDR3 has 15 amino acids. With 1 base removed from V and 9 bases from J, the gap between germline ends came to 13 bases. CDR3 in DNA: TGTGCCAGTAGTATAGTGCAGGACGCGGGTTCACCCCTCCACTTT. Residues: CASSIVQDAGSPLHF.

The CDR3 spells CASSQVDNEQFF. For the CDR3, the DNA is TGCGCCAGCAGCCAAGTCGACAATGAGCAGTTCTTC. The chain couples TRBV4-1 to TRBJ2-1, with D unresolved. CDR1 is MGHRA and CDR2 is YSYEKL in the germline V gene. Deletions cut 1 base from V and 5 bases from J, with 3 bases between. This CDR3 has 12 amino acids.

The CDR3 nucleotides read TGTGCCAGTAGTCAACCCTGGAGAGGTGGAGAAACTGGCTACACCTTC. Amino acid sequence: CASSQPWRGGETGYTF. The V call is TRBV19, the J call TRBJ1-2; no definite D call. The CDR3 has 16 amino acids. Germline loops: CDR1 LNHDA, CDR2 SQIVND (reference sequence). V was pared by 5 bases and J by 7 bases, with 23 bases between.

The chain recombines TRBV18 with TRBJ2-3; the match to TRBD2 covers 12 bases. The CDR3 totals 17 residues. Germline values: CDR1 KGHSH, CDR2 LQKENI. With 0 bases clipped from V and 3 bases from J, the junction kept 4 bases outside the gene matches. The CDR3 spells CASSPPGGLAGTDTQYF. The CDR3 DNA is TGTGCCAGCTCACCACCGGGTGGACTAGCGGGAACAGATACGCAGTATTTT.

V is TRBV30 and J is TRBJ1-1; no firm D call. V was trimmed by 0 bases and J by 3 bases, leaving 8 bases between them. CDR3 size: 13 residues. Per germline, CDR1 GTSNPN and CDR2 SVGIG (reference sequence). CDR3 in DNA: TGTGCCTGGAGTGTCCCCCGCGACACTGAAGCTTTCTTT. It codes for CAWSVPRDTEAFF.

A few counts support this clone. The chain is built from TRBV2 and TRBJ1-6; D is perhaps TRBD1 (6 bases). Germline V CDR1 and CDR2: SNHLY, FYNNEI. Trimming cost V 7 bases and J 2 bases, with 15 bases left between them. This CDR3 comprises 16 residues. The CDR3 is CASTIKRGTYNSPLHF. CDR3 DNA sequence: TGTGCCAGCACTATCAAGAGGGGGACCTATAATTCACCCCTCCACTTT.